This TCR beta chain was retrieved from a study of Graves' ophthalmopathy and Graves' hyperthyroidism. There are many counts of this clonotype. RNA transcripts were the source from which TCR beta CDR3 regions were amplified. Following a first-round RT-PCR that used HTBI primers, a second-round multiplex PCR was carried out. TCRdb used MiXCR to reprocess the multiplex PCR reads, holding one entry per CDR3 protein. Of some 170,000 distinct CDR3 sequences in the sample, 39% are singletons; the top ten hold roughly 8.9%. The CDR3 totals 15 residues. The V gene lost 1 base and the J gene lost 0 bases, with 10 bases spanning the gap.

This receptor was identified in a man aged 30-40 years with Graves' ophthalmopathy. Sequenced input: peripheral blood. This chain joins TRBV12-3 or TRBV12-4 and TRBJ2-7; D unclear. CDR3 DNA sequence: TGTGCCAGCAGTTTAGGTGGGTCCTACTCCTACGAGCAGTACTTC. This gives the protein CASSLGGSYSYEQYF.